These 9 T cell receptor beta chains share one sample of origin, sequenced in a study. TCRdb recomputed calls from the RT-PCR reads with MiXCR, one row per CDR3 protein. The sample carries about 680,000 distinct CDR3 sequences, around 14% recorded once. Sequenced input: memory CD4+ T cells from blood. All receptors come from a female donor in good health, serving as a healthy control.

The V call is TRBV3-1, the J call TRBJ2-1; 11 nucleotides agree with TRBD2. V lost 6 bases to trimming and J lost 3 bases; unmatched junction nucleotides: 4. This CDR3 is 15 amino acids long. CDR1 is LGHDT and CDR2 is YNNKEL in the germline V gene (reference sequence). In DNA form, the CDR3 reads TGTGCCAGCAGAAGGACTAGCGGGTTCTACAATGAGCAGTTCTTC. This encodes CASRRTSGFYNEQFF.

This clonotype was seen more than once but under ten times. The chain joins TRBV5-1 to TRBJ2-7, with 9 bases identical to TRBD2. The CDR3 contains 15 residues. Germline CDR1 reads SGHRS; CDR2 reads YFSETQ. The trim removed 5 bases at V and 1 base at J, leaving 7 bases unmatched. CDR3 sequence (DNA): TGCGCCAGCAGATCCGGGACTAGCTCTTCCTACGAGCAGTACTTC. It codes for CASRSGTSSSYEQYF.

This clonotype showed up just a few times. V usage is TRBV5-1 and J usage is TRBJ1-1; D is unresolved. CDR1 and CDR2 from the germline V gene are SGHRS and YFSETQ. V gave up 0 bases and J gave up 3 bases, with 9 bases separating them. The length of the CDR3 is 14 residues. CDR3 sequence reads: CASSLEAAYTEAFF. The CDR3 nucleotides read TGCGCCAGCAGCTTGGAGGCAGCCTACACTGAAGCTTTCTTT. Complete variable domain (other parts from reference TRBV5-1 and TRBJ1-1): KAGVTQTPRYLIKTRGQQVTLSCSPISGHRSVSWYQQTPGQGLQFLFEYFSETQRNKGNFPGRFSGRQFSNSRSEMNVSTLELGDSALYLCASSLEAAYTEAFFGQGTRLTVV.

This clonotype came up a few times. The chain carries TRBV5-1 and TRBJ2-7; 7 positions agree with TRBD2. CDR3 length equals 16 residues. Losses at the gene ends were 1 base for V and 0 bases for J; bases not matched to a gene: 7. Germline assignment: CDR1 SGHRS and CDR2 YFSETQ. The CDR3: CASSLSGGRGSYEQYF. The CDR3 coding sequence is TGCGCCAGCAGCTTGTCAGGCGGGAGAGGCTCCTACGAGCAGTACTTC.

This clonotype was counted only a few times. The V call is TRBV12-3 or TRBV12-4, the J call TRBJ2-6; D is possibly TRBD1 (5 bases). The CDR3 consists of 13 residues. Trimming cost V 1 base and J 11 bases, with 9 bases left between them. The CDR3 protein is CASSLGQTDVLTF. Here the CDR3 DNA reads TGTGCCAGCAGTTTAGGGCAGACAGACGTCCTGACTTTC.

This clonotype turned up a few times. The V and J genes are TRBV24-1 and TRBJ2-3; TRBD2 agrees at 10 bases. V gave up 5 bases and J gave up 4 bases; unmatched junction bases: 2. Germline V gene data show CDR1 as KGHDR and CDR2 as SFDVKD. The CDR3 spans 14 residues. The CDR3, as DNA: TGTGCCACCAGTGTAAGCGGGGGGGCAGATACGCAGTATTTT. Translated: CATSVSGGADTQYF.

V gene TRBV27 combines with J gene TRBJ1-1, with 12 bases identical to TRBD1. The CDR3 totals 15 residues. Germline V lookup: CDR1 MNHEY, CDR2 SMNVEV (reference sequence). V lost 3 bases to trimming and J lost 8 bases; unmatched junction nucleotides: 7. Here the CDR3 reads CASSFIRDRGREAFF. CDR3 nucleotide sequence: TGTGCCAGCAGTTTCATCCGGGACAGGGGGCGGGAAGCTTTCTTT.

In this sample, this clonotype turned up a few times. The chain combines TRBV21-1 with TRBJ1-5. TRBV21-1 is a documented pseudogene. The CDR3 runs to 18 residues. CDR3: CASSNVNGRPMGNQPQHF. In DNA form, the CDR3 reads TGTGCCAGCAGCAATGTTAACGGCCGACCCATGGGGAATCAGCCCCAGCATTTT.

V is TRBV10-3 and J is TRBJ2-1, with D unresolved. The germline gives CDR1 ENHRY, CDR2 SYGVKD. The V gene lost 0 bases and the J gene lost 8 bases, with 8 bases spanning the gap. This CDR3 comprises 13 residues. In DNA form, the CDR3 reads TGTGCCATCAGTGAGTCCCCTTACGATGAGCAGTTCTTC. It translates to CAISESPYDEQFF.